The 5 T cell receptor beta chains below come from one sample, sequenced in a study of cytomegalovirus exposure and HLA in healthy donors. PCR involved 60 Vbeta and 13 Jbeta primers. TCRdb's copy holds only in-frame clones and misses some; the assay was immunoSEQ multiplex PCR. The sample records approximately 90,000 clones, around 70% being singletons. The specimen sequenced was PBMCs. The source of these receptors is a woman aged 50 to 65 in good health and CMV-seropositive.

The chain has TRBV10-3 and TRBJ2-5; perhaps TRBD2 as D (5 bases). V lost 6 bases and J lost 0, with 8 bases in between. Germline assignment: CDR1 ENHRY and CDR2 SYGVKD. The CDR3 has 13 residues. CDR3 residues: CAIRSLDQETQYF. The CDR3 region has the DNA TGTGCCATCAGATCACTAGACCAAGAGACCCAGTACTTC.

This clone was recorded only once. This sequence joins TRBV5-6 and TRBJ1-6; 11 nucleotides line up with TRBD1. The V gene's germline CDR1 is SGHDT and CDR2 YYEEEE. V trimming: 0 bases; J trimming: 9 bases; junction bases outside the gene matches: 2. CDR3 length: 15 amino acids. The CDR3 region has the DNA TGTGCCAGCAGCTTGGCCGGGACAGGGGGTTCACCCCTCCACTTT. Translating it yields CASSLAGTGGSPLHF. Together with reference TRBV5-6 and TRBJ1-6, the CDR3 gives the full variable domain: DAGVTQSPTHLIKTRGQQVTLRCSPKSGHDTVSWYQQALGQGPQFIFQYYEEEERQRGNFPDRFSGHQFPNYSSELNVNALLLGDSALYLCASSLAGTGGSPLHFGNGTRLTVT.

This clone was recorded a few times. The chain combines TRBV9 with TRBJ2-3; 8 bases fit TRBD2. The CDR3 is 15 amino acids. CDR1 is SGDLS, CDR2 YYNGEE, per germline. V was clipped by 0 bases and J by 3 bases; unmatched bases: 3. The CDR3 here is CASSVGSGSTDTQYF. In nucleotides, the CDR3 is TGTGCCAGCAGCGTAGGCAGCGGGAGTACAGATACGCAGTATTTT.

V gene TRBV11-2 combines with J gene TRBJ2-5; 7 bases agree with TRBD2. In germline, CDR1 is SGHAT, CDR2 FQNNGV. With 8 bases clipped from V and 2 bases from J, the junction kept 5 bases outside the gene matches. The CDR3 has 13 residues. CDR3 sequence (DNA): TGTGCCAGCGGGGGAGGGCGACAAGAGACCCAGTACTTC. Protein: CASGGGRQETQYF.

Concerning this clone: One junction end does not reproduce the germline sequence, and a read error may be involved. The sample carries other DNA sequences with the same CDR3. The V call is TRBV5-4, the J call TRBJ2-5; 13 positions agree with TRBD2. Germline V gives CDR1 SGHNT, CDR2 YYREEE (reference sequence). This CDR3 region has 14 residues. In DNA, the CDR3 is TGTGCCACTGGGACTAGCGGGAACCAAGAAACCCAGTACTTC. Residues: CATGTSGNQETQYF.